This paragraph reports one T cell receptor (beta chain). A few counts support this clonotype. The antigen this receptor binds is unknown. Qualities for individual bases were not recorded, and no much larger clone is one base off. The reads were generated on an Illumina HiSeq 1500. The public reads were reanalyzed by TCRdb: fastp trimming at Q25, MiXCR alignment, in-frame beta chains only. Each record represents a unique CDR3 protein, reported with the most common genes and DNA among its rows. Across this sample there are fewer than 700,000 distinct CDR3 sequences, with 20% to 25% seen only once. Roughly 8% of the sample comes from the top ten. The sample comes from a study of T cell repertoires in cytomegalovirus infection (dated by TCRdb to the late 2010s). A note on the overall study: Donor HLA type was relevant to the analysis, because carriage of CMV infection together with the matching HLA type was indicated by public TCR beta signatures. On the study overall, not on this receptor specifically: The ex vivo response was dominated by HLA-C-restricted CMV-specific TCR beta clonotypes, and the single most frequent clonotype in two of eight donors was supplied by these HLA-C-restricted clonotypes. Carriers of CMV infection plus the relevant HLA type were discriminated by the cumulative frequency of public TCR beta family members in the study cohort and in an independent roughly 350-donor cohort.

V was cut back by 0 bases and J by 0 bases, leaving a gap of 14 bases between them. From its cysteine to its phenylalanine, the CDR3 spans 16 amino acids. CDR3 DNA only is kept here, 48 bases in frame from base 1. CDR1 and CDR2 were assigned from the germline V gene as SQVTM and ANQGSEA. This clonotype originated in a human donor in good health (CMV status not recorded). Some clones in this sample may be carry-over from other donors' samples. Recombination linked TRBV29-1 to TRBJ1-1; tentative D gene TRBD1, with 6 bases matching. Sequenced sample: CD8+ T cells from PBMCs. The DNA is as follows: TGCAGCGTTGAAGATTTGGGCAGGGACATGAACACTGAAGCTTTCTTT. It translates to CSVEDLGRDMNTEAFF.